Detailed here is one T cell receptor (beta chain). This specimen belongs to a study of blood T cell repertoires in COVID-19. At the level of the study: Sites across the United States, Italy and Spain contributed samples from acute and convalescent COVID-19. PBMCs, B-cell-depleted T cells, or T cells provided the cDNA or gDNA that made up the material.

Seattle patients were enrolled during active infection and followed longitudinally. J lost 1 base, V lost 5 bases, and 3 bases had no gene match. Germline V gives CDR1 SGHAT, CDR2 FQNNGV. This CDR3 comprises 14 residues. In the source study's methods: Amplifying reference gene primers gave estimates of nucleated cell counts. TCRdb's copy holds only in-frame clones and misses some; the assay was immunoSEQ multiplex PCR. V, J and clone size derive from that table, while D and trimming were established from the DNA sequence. The table lists 350,000 to 400,000 clones, about 88% of them singletons. The specimen was peripheral blood. The sequence was collected from a woman in her sixties with COVID-19, enrolled during active disease. V is TRBV11-2 and J is TRBJ1-1, with 8 bases aligning to TRBD1. CDR3 sequence (DNA): TGTGCCAGCAGCATAGGACAGGGGAACACTGAAGCTTTCTTT. Translated: CASSIGQGNTEAFF.